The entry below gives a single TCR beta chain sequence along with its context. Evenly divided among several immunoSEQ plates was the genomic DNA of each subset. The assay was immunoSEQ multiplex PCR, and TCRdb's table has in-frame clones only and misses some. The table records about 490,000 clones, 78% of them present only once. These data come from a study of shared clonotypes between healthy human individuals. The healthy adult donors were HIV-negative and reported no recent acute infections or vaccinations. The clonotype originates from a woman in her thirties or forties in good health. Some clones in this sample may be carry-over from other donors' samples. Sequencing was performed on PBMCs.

This chain's CDR3 is CASSPRTGGTDTQYF. CDR3 in DNA: TGCGCCAGCAGCCCACGGACAGGGGGCACAGATACGCAGTATTTT. V usage is TRBV5-1 and J usage is TRBJ2-3; 9 positions agree with TRBD1. With V trimmed by 4 bases and J by 1 base, 4 bases remained unmatched. The CDR3 sequence is 15 residues long. The germline gives CDR1 SGHRS, CDR2 YFSETQ.